Shown below are 26 T cell receptor beta chains from a single sample sequenced in a study of blood T cell repertoires in COVID-19. Profiling relied on immunoSEQ multiplex PCR, and the TCRdb table lists in-frame clones only, not all of them. The repertoire includes approximately 500,000 clones, roughly 88% of them detected once, and approximately 2.9% sits in the top ten. Material for sequencing was peripheral blood. The receptors here all came from a human donor in a cohort sampled during active COVID-19.

V gene TRBV6-5 combines with J gene TRBJ1-1, with D perhaps matching TRBD1 (5 bases). The CDR3 is made up of 12 amino acids. The germline V and J ends were trimmed by 5 bases and 8 bases, with 12 bases remaining between them. Per germline, CDR1 MNHEY and CDR2 SVGAGI. The CDR3 region has the DNA TGTGCCAGCAGTCCAGAGAACAGGGAAGCTTTCTTT. Translating gives CASSPENREAFF.

This sequence joins TRBV19 and TRBJ2-2; TRBD2 agrees at 11 bases. Trimming removed 8 bases from V and 1 base from J; junction bases left unmatched: 9. CDR1 and CDR2 (germline): LNHDA, SQIVND (reference sequence). The length of the CDR3 is 17 residues. The DNA of the CDR3 is TGTGCCAGTGGACTAGCGGGCCGGGGGCAGAACACCGGGGAGCTGTTTTTT. This codes for CASGLAGRGQNTGELFF.

The sample holds one count of this clone. The CDR3 bases are TGTGCCACCAGAGACAGGGGGTCGAACGGGGACACTGAAGCTTTCTTT. This encodes CATRDRGSNGDTEAFF. The chain couples TRBV27 to TRBJ1-1, with TRBD1 matching 9 bases. CDR1 is MNHEY, CDR2 SMNVEV, per germline (reference sequence). Trimming took 10 bases from V and 3 from J; bases not matched to a gene: 15. The length of the CDR3 is 16 residues.

This clone was detected only a few times. The chain couples TRBV11-1 to TRBJ2-7; D is unclear. This CDR3 has 13 amino acids. The ends were cut back, 5 bases at V and 3 bases at J, with 11 bases in the middle. CDR1 and CDR2 (germline): SGHAT, FQDESV (reference sequence). The CDR3 DNA follows: TGTGCCAGCAGCATGAGAATCGGCTACGAGCAGTACTTC. This translates into CASSMRIGYEQYF.

As regards this clone: Its ends do not fully match the called genes, so a read error is possible. The chain carries TRBV7-7 and TRBJ1-4; 8 bases match TRBD1. This CDR3 is 15 amino acids long. Germline values: CDR1 SSHAT, CDR2 FNYEAQ (reference sequence). CDR3 region: CASSLGGQGNEKLFF. The CDR3 nucleotides are TGTGCTAGCAGCTTGGGCGGACAGGGTAATGAAAAACTGTTTTTT.

The genes are TRBV6-5 and TRBJ2-1; D remains unclear. Germline V gene lookup returns CDR1 MNHEY and CDR2 SVGAGI. With 8 bases removed from V and 5 bases from J, the gap between germline ends came to 10 bases. CDR3 length: 12 amino acids. DNA for the CDR3: TGTGCCAGCGGCATGGGCAACAATGAGCAGTTCTTC. It yields the protein CASGMGNNEQFF.

The chain combines TRBV3-1 (or the pseudogene TRBV3-2) with TRBJ1-1; D remains ambiguous. The germline V and J ends were trimmed by 0 bases and 0 bases, with 2 bases remaining between them. The V gene's germline CDR1 is LGHDT and CDR2 YNNKEL (reference sequence). This CDR3 has 13 residues. The DNA for the CDR3 is TGTGCCAGCAGCCAAGACGTGAACACTGAAGCTTTCTTT. Protein sequence: CASSQDVNTEAFF.

This chain joins TRBV5-5 and TRBJ2-5; D might be TRBD1 (6 bases). The CDR3 is made up of 16 amino acids. CDR1 and CDR2 (germline): SGHKS, YYEKEE (reference sequence). V shed 1 base and J shed 4 bases, with 17 bases lying between them. The CDR3 bases are TGTGCCAGCAGCTTGACTCCCCGGACAGTTCTAGAGACCCAGTACTTC. This translates into CASSLTPRTVLETQYF.

J is TRBJ2-6 and V is TRBV11-2, with TRBD2 identical over 12 bases. Losses at the gene ends were 0 bases for V and 0 bases for J; bases not matched to a gene: 6. Germline assignment: CDR1 SGHAT and CDR2 FQNNGV. This CDR3 comprises 20 residues. CDR3 in DNA: TGTGCCAGCAGCTTAGACACTAGCGGGGGGATCTACTCTGGGGCCAACGTCCTGACTTTC. Residues: CASSLDTSGGIYSGANVLTF.

The V and J genes are TRBV3-1 (or the pseudogene TRBV3-2) and TRBJ2-7; TRBD2 is a possible D gene (5 bases). Trimming cost V 7 bases and J 1 base, with 11 bases left between them. This CDR3 has 13 residues. Germline CDR1 and CDR2: LGHDT and YNNKEL (reference sequence). CDR3 in DNA: TGTGCCAGCACTGGAGGCAGATCCTACGAGCAGTACTTC. This translates into CASTGGRSYEQYF.

The rearrangement links TRBV9 to TRBJ1-2; D is undetermined. The V and J ends lost 4 bases and 0 bases respectively, with 10 bases between them. The CDR3 extends over 14 amino acids. Germline values: CDR1 SGDLS, CDR2 YYNGEE. CDR3 in amino acids: CASSPTWSNYGYTF. The CDR3 DNA is TGTGCCAGCAGCCCCACTTGGTCTAACTATGGCTACACCTTC.

CDR3 sequence: CASSFSTATNEKLFF. CDR3 nucleotides: TGTGCCAGCAGTTTTTCGACAGCAACTAATGAAAAACTGTTTTTT. The chain couples TRBV28 to TRBJ1-4, with a weak D call TRBD1 (5 bases). Germline CDR1 reads MDHEN; CDR2 reads SYDVKM. The germline V and J ends were trimmed by 3 bases and 0 bases, with 8 bases remaining between them. This CDR3 region has 15 residues.

V usage is TRBV30 and J usage is TRBJ1-1; D is perhaps TRBD1 (6 bases). The V gene's germline CDR1 is GTSNPN and CDR2 SVGIG (reference sequence). The CDR3 covers 14 residues. The V gene lost 0 bases and the J gene lost 6 bases, with 14 bases spanning the gap. The CDR3 is CAWSVGFGGAEAFF. CDR3 in DNA: TGTGCCTGGAGTGTAGGGTTTGGGGGCGCTGAAGCTTTCTTT.

Comments on this clone: The junction does not match germline at one end; this may be a read error. V gene TRBV7-2 combines with J gene TRBJ1-5, with D tentatively TRBD1 (6 bases). Germline V gene lookup returns CDR1 SGHTA and CDR2 FQGNSA. There are 15 residues in the CDR3. CDR3 region: CASRLGGGSNQPQHF. CDR3 sequence (DNA): TGTGCCAGCAGGTTAGGAGGGGGAAGCAATCAGCCCCAGCATTTT.

This chain connects TRBV6-5 to TRBJ2-3; 7 nucleotides agree with TRBD1. Unmatched junction bases numbered 6, after V lost 6 bases and J lost 0 bases. The CDR3 runs to 15 residues. CDR1 MNHEY and CDR2 SVGAGI come from the germline V gene. The CDR3 spells CASSGQDSSTDTQYF. The CDR3 DNA follows: TGTGCCAGCAGCGGACAGGATTCTAGCACAGATACGCAGTATTTT.

CDR3 bases: TGTGCCAGCAGCCGGTCCGGGACACCCAACTCTGGAAACACCATATATTTT. Translated, it gives CASSRSGTPNSGNTIYF. This chain joins TRBV27 and TRBJ1-3, with D maybe TRBD1 (6 bases). The CDR3 extends over 17 amino acids. CDR1 and CDR2 from the germline V gene are MNHEY and SMNVEV (reference sequence). V lost 6 bases and J 0 bases, leaving 18 bases between the germline ends.

This clone was seen a few times. The chain recombines TRBV3-1 (or the pseudogene TRBV3-2) with TRBJ1-1; D unclear. The CDR3 loop spans 14 amino acids. V was pared by 4 bases and J by 5 bases, with 14 bases between. The germline CDR1 and CDR2 sequences are LGHDT and YNNKEL (reference sequence). The CDR3 nucleotides read TGTGCCAGCAGCCGCTCATTAGGAGGGACTGAAGCTTTCTTT. Protein sequence: CASSRSLGGTEAFF.

This chain joins TRBV5-4 and TRBJ1-1; D gene unclear. Germline V CDR1 and CDR2: SGHNT, YYREEE (reference sequence). The CDR3 sequence is 13 residues long. Trimming removed 0 bases from V and 1 base from J, with 4 bases in between. The CDR3 DNA sequence: TGTGCCAGCAGCTTGGCAGGGAACACTGAAGCTTTCTTT. Its protein is CASSLAGNTEAFF.

The rearrangement links TRBV7-3 to TRBJ1-2, with 7 bases identical to TRBD1. V gave up 5 bases and J gave up 7 bases; unmatched junction bases: 13. This CDR3 is 15 amino acids long. Germline V CDR1 and CDR2: SGHTA, FQGTGA. CDR3 DNA sequence: TGTGCCAGCAGCGAGAATACAGGGGCTATAGGTGGCTACACCTTC. Its translation is CASSENTGAIGGYTF.

The V call is TRBV4-3, the J call TRBJ2-7; 7 bases fit TRBD2. Per germline, CDR1 LGHNA and CDR2 YSLEER. V lost 0 bases and J lost 3; bases outside the gene matches: 8. The CDR3 is made up of 16 amino acids. The CDR3 nucleotides are TGCGCCAGCAGCCAAGAACCTAGCGGAGCGGGCTACGAGCAGTACTTC. Translated: CASSQEPSGAGYEQYF.

Concerning this clone: The junction and the germline gene differ at one end; a read error may be behind it. The chain carries TRBV3-1 (or the pseudogene TRBV3-2) and TRBJ2-3; the match to TRBD2 covers 8 bases. The CDR3 is 15 amino acids. Germline values: CDR1 LGHDT, CDR2 YNNKEL (reference sequence). For the CDR3, the DNA is TGTGCCAGCAGCGAAGAGACTAGCGGCACAGATACGCAGTATTTT. Translation gives CASSEETSGTDTQYF.

The gene calls are TRBV19 and TRBJ1-6; the D gene is possibly TRBD1 (5 bases). This CDR3 comprises 13 residues. Germline lookup yields CDR1 LNHDA and CDR2 SQIVND (reference sequence). Trimming took off 9 bases at V and 12 bases at J, with 18 bases between the two ends. CDR3 protein: CASHPGRGGPLHF. The CDR3 DNA reads as TGTGCCAGCCATCCGGGACGGGGAGGACCCCTCCACTTT.

The chain carries TRBV5-4 and TRBJ2-7; TRBD2 aligns across 7 bases. In germline, CDR1 is SGHNT, CDR2 YYREEE (reference sequence). The junction had 14 bases not matched to a gene; V was cut back by 4 bases and J by 4 bases. The CDR3 length is 16 residues. CDR3: CASSPSGREFGYEQYF. The CDR3 nucleotides read TGTGCCAGCAGCCCCTCGGGGCGGGAGTTCGGGTACGAGCAGTACTTC.

The chain couples TRBV18 to TRBJ1-1; D may be TRBD1 (6 bases). Per the germline V gene, CDR1 is KGHSH and CDR2 is LQKENI. This CDR3 contains 17 residues. V was trimmed by 6 bases and J by 0 bases, leaving 20 bases between them. CDR3 protein: CASSATGSSRMNTEAFF. For the CDR3, the DNA is TGTGCCAGCTCGGCTACAGGGTCGTCTCGGATGAACACTGAAGCTTTCTTT. The full variable domain, with the rest looked up from reference TRBV18 and TRBJ1-1, is NAGVMQNPRHLVRRRGQEARLRCSPMKGHSHVYWYRQLPEEGLKFMVYLQKENIIDESGMPKERFSAEFPKEGPSILRIQQVVRGDSAAYFCASSATGSSRMNTEAFFGQGTRLTVV.

This chain connects TRBV10-3 to TRBJ2-2; no reliable D call. The V and J ends lost 2 bases and 4 bases respectively, with 2 bases between them. The CDR3 extends over 12 amino acids. The germline V gene has CDR1 ENHRY and CDR2 SYGVKD. CDR3 region: CAISELTGELFF. The CDR3 nucleotides read TGTGCCATCAGTGAGCTCACCGGGGAGCTGTTTTTT.

This clone turned up a few times. The rearrangement uses TRBV28 and TRBJ1-4; possibly TRBD1 for D (6 bases). CDR1 MDHEN and CDR2 SYDVKM come from the germline V gene. This CDR3 has 13 residues. Trimming removed 3 bases at V and 8 bases at J, with 10 bases between. In DNA, the CDR3 is TGTGCCAGCAGTTTGTTTACAGGGGAAAAACTGTTTTTT. Residues: CASSLFTGEKLFF.